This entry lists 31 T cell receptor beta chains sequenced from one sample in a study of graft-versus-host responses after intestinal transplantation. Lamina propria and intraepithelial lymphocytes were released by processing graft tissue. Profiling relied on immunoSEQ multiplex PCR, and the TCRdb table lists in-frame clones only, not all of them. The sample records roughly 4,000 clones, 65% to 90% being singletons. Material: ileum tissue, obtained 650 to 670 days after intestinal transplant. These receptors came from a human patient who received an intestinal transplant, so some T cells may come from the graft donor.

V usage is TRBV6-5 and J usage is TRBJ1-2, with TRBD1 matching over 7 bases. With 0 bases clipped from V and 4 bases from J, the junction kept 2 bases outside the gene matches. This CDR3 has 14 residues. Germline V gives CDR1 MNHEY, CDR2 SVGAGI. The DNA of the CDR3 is TGTGCCAGCAGTTACTCTACAGGGGTCTATGGCTACACCTTC. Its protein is CASSYSTGVYGYTF.

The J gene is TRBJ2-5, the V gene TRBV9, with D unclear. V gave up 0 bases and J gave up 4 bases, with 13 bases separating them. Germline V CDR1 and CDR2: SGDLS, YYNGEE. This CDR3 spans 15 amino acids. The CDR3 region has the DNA TGTGCCAGCAGCGTAGGGCCCGAGAGAAGAGAGACCCAGTACTTC. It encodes CASSVGPERRETQYF.

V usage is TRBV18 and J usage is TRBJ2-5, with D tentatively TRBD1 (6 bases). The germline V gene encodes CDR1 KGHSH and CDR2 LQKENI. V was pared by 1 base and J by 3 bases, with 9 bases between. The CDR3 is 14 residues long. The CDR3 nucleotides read TGTGCCAGCTCACCACGCAGGGGTGAAGAGACCCAGTACTTC. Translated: CASSPRRGEETQYF.

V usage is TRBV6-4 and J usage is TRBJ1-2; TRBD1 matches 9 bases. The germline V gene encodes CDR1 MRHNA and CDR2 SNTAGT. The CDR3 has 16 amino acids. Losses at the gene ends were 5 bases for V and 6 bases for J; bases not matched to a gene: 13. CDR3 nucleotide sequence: TGTGCCAGCAGTACCTCCGGGACAGGGATAATTAATGGCTACACCTTC. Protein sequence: CASSTSGTGIINGYTF.

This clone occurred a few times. The CDR3 bases are TGTGCCAGCAGTTACCAGACAGGGGGCGGAAACACCATATATTTT. It yields the protein CASSYQTGGGNTIYF. This sequence joins TRBV6-6 and TRBJ1-3; 10 bases map to TRBD1. The CDR3 sequence is 15 residues long. The V gene's germline CDR1 is MNHNY and CDR2 SVGAGI (reference sequence). With 2 bases clipped from V and 4 bases from J, the junction kept 2 bases outside the gene matches.

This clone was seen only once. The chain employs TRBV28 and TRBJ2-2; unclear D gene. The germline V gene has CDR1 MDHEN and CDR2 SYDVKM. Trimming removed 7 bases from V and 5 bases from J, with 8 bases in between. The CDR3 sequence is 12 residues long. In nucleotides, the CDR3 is TGTGCCAGCAAGTTCGGGACCGGGGAGCTGTTTTTT. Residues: CASKFGTGELFF.

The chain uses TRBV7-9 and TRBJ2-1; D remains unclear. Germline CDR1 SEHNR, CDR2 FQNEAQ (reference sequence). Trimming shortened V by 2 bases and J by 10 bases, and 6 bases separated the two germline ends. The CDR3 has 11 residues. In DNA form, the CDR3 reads TGTGCCAGCAGCTTATTTTCGGAGCAGTTCTTC. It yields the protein CASSLFSEQFF.

CDR3 in DNA: TGTGCCAGCAGTGAAAGGTGGAGTGATGCGCAGTATTTT. This translates into CASSERWSDAQYF. The chain links TRBV6-1 to TRBJ2-3, with D unresolved. The V end was cut by 2 bases, the J end by 10 bases, with 13 bases between. From germline, CDR1 is MNHNS and CDR2 SASEGT. CDR3 length: 13 amino acids.

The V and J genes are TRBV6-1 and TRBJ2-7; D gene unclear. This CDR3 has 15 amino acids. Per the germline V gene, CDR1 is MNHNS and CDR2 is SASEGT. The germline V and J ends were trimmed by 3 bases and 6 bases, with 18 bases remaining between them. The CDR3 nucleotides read TGTGCCAGCAGTGATGCAGGTACCCTTTACATCGAGCAGTACTTC. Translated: CASSDAGTLYIEQYF.

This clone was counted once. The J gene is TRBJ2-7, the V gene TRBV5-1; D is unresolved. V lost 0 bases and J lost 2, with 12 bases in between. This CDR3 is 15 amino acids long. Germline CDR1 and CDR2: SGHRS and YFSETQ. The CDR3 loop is CASSLVSGKTYEQYF. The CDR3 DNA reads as TGCGCCAGCAGCTTGGTGTCAGGAAAAACCTACGAGCAGTACTTC.

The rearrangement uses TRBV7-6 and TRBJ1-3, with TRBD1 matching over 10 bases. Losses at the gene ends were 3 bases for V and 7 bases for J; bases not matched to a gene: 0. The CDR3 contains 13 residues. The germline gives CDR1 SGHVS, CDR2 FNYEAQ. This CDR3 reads CASSLDRGNTIYF. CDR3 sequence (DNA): TGTGCCAGCAGCTTGGACAGGGGGAACACCATATATTTT.

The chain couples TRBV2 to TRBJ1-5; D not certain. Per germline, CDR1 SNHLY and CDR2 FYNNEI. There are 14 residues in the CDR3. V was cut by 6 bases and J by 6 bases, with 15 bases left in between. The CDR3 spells CASSPGTRGQPQHF. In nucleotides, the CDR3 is TGTGCCAGCAGCCCCGGCACACGGGGTCAGCCCCAGCATTTT.

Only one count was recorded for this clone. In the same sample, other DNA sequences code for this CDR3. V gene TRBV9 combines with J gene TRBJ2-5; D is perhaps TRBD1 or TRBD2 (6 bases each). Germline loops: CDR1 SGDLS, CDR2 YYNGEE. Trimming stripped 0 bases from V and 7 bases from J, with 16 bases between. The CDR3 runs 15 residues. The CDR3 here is CASSVGPWGAGTQYF. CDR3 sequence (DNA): TGTGCCAGCAGCGTAGGCCCTTGGGGGGCTGGGACCCAGTACTTC.

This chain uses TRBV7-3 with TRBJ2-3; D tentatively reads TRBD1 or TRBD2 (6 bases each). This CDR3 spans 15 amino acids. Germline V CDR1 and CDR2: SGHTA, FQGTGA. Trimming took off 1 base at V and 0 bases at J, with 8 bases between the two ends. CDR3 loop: CASSLRGASTDTQYF. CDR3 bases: TGTGCCAGCAGCTTAAGGGGGGCCAGCACAGATACGCAGTATTTT. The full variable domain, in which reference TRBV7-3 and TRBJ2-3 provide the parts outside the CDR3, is GAGVSQTPSNKVTEKGKYVELRCDPISGHTALYWYRQSLGQGPEFLIYFQGTGAADDSGLPNDRFFAVRPEGSVSTLKIQRTERGDSAVYLCASSLRGASTDTQYFGPGTRLTVL.

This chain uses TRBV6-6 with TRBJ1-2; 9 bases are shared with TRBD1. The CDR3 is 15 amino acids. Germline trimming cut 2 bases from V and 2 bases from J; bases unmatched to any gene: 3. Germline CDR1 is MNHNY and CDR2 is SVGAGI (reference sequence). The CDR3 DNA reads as TGTGCCAGCAGTTACGGGACAGGGTCGAACTATGGCTACACCTTC. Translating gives CASSYGTGSNYGYTF.

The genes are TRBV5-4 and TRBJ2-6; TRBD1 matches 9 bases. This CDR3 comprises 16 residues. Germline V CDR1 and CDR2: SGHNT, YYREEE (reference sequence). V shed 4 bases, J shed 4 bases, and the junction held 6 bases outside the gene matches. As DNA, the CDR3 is TGTGCCAGCAGCCCACAGGGGGCGGGAGGGGCCAACGTCCTGACTTTC. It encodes CASSPQGAGGANVLTF.

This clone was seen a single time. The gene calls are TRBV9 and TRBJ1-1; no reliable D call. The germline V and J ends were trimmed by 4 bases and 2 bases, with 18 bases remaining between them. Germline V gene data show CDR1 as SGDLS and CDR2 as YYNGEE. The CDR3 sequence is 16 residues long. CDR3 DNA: TGTGCCAGCAGCTCGCCGGGTTTTGAGGCCAACACTGAAGCTTTCTTT. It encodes CASSSPGFEANTEAFF.

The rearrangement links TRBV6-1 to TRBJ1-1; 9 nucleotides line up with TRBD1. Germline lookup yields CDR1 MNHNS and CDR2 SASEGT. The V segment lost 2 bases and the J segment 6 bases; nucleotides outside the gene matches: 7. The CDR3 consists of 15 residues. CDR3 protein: CASSEQTGGRPEAFF. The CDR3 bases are TGTGCCAGCAGTGAACAGACAGGGGGGAGGCCTGAAGCTTTCTTT.

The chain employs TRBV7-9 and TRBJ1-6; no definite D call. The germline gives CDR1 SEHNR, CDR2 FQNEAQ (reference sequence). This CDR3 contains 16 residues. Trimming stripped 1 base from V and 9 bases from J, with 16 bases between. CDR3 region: CASSLGTGWGGSPLHF. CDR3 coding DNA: TGTGCCAGCAGCTTAGGGACCGGCTGGGGAGGTTCACCCCTCCACTTT.

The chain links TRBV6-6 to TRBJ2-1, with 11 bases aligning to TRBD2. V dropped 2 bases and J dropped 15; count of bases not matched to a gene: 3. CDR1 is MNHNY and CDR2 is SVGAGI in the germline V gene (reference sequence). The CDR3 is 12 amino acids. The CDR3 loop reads CASSYTTSGGFF. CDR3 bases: TGTGCCAGCAGTTACACTACTAGCGGGGGGTTCTTC.

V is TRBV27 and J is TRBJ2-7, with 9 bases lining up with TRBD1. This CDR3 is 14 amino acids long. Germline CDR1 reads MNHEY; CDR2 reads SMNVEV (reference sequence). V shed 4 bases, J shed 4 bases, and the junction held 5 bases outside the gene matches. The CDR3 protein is CASSSGQGIYEQYF. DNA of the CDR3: TGTGCCAGCAGTTCGGGACAGGGTATTTACGAGCAGTACTTC.

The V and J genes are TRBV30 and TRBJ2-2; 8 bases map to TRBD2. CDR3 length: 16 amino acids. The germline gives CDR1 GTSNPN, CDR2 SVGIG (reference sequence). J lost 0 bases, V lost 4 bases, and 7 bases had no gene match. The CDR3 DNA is TGTGCCTGGAAAAAAGCGGGGGCAACGAACACCGGGGAGCTGTTTTTT. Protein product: CAWKKAGATNTGELFF.

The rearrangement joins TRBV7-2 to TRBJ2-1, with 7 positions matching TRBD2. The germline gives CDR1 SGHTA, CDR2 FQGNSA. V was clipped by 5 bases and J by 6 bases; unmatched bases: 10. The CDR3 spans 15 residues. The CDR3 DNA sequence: TGTGCCAGCAGCATTTGGACTAGACCCAGCAATGAGCAGTTCTTC. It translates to CASSIWTRPSNEQFF.

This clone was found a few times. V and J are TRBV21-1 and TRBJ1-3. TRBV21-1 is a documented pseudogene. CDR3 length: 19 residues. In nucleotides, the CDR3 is TGTGCCAGCAGCAAAGCGGTGGGGTACAGCCCTTTCCCTGGAAACACCATATATTTT. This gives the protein CASSKAVGYSPFPGNTIYF.

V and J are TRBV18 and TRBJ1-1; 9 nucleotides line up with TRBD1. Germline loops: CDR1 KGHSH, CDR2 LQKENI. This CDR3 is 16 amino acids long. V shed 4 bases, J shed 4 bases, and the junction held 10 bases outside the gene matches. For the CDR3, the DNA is TGTGCCAGCTCACAGACCGGGACAGGGTTGGGCACTGAAGCTTTCTTT. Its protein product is CASSQTGTGLGTEAFF.

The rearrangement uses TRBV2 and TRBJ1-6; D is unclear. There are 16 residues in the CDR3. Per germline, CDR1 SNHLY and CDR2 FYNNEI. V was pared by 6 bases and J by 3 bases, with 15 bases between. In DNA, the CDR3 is TGTGCCAGCAGACAAAGTATGACCCGCTATAATTCACCCCTCCACTTT. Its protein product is CASRQSMTRYNSPLHF.

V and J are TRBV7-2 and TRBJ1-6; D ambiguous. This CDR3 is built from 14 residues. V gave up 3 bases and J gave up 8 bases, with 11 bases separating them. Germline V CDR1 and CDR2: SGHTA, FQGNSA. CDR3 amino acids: CASSFRRSDSPLHF. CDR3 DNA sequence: TGTGCCAGCAGCTTTCGTCGTTCAGATTCACCCCTCCACTTT.

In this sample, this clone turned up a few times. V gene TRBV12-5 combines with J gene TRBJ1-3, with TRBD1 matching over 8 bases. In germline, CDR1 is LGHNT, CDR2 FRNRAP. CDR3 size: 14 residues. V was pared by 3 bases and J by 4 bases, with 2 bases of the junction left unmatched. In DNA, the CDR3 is TGTGCTAGTGGTTTAACAGGGGGAGGAAACACCATATATTTT. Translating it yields CASGLTGGGNTIYF.

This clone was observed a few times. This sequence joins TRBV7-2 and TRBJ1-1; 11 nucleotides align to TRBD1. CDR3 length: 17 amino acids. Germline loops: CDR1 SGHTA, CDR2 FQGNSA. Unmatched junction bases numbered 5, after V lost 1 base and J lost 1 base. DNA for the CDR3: TGTGCCAGCAGCTTAGGAGCCGGGACAGGGGGGAACACTGAAGCTTTCTTT. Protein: CASSLGAGTGGNTEAFF.

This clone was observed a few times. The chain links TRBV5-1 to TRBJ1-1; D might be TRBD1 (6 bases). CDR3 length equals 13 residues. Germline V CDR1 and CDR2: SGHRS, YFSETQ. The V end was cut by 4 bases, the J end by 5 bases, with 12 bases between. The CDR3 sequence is CASSSGTKTEAFF. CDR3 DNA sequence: TGCGCCAGCAGCAGCGGGACAAAGACTGAAGCTTTCTTT.

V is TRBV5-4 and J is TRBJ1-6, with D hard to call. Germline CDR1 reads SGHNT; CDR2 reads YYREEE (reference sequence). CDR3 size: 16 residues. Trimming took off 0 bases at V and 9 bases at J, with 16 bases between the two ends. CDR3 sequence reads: CASSLDLGSIGSPLHF. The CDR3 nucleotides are TGTGCCAGCAGCTTGGACCTAGGGAGTATTGGTTCACCCCTCCACTTT. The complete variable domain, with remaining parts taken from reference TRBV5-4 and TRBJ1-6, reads ETGVTQSPTHLIKTRGQQVTLRCSSQSGHNTVSWYQQALGQGPQFIFQYYREEENGRGNFPPRFSGLQFPNYSSELNVNALELDDSALYLCASSLDLGSIGSPLHFGNGTRLTVT.